This T cell receptor (beta chain) was captured by sequencing in a study of blood T cell repertoires in COVID-19. Overall study context: The study drew acute and convalescent COVID-19 samples from the United States, Italy and Spain.

In the study's own analysis: Scientists estimated how many nucleated cells there were by amplifying reference gene primers. TCRdb's table, derived via immunoSEQ multiplex PCR, lists solely in-frame clones and lacks some. That table is the source of V, J and clone size, and D and trimming were worked out from the DNA. This sample has tens of thousands of clones, with 75% to 90% found just once. The TCR was taken from a human donor with acute or convalescent COVID-19. The donor label of this sample is uncertain. The material sequenced was peripheral blood.

The CDR3 reads CASSIVGGNNEQFF. The DNA of the CDR3 is TGTGCCAGTAGTATTGTGGGAGGAAACAATGAGCAGTTCTTC. The J gene is TRBJ2-1, the V gene TRBV19, with D possibly being TRBD2 (6 bases). Germline-derived CDR1 and CDR2 are LNHDA and SQIVND (reference sequence). V was clipped by 3 bases and J by 5 bases, with 11 bases between them. The length of the CDR3 is 14 residues.